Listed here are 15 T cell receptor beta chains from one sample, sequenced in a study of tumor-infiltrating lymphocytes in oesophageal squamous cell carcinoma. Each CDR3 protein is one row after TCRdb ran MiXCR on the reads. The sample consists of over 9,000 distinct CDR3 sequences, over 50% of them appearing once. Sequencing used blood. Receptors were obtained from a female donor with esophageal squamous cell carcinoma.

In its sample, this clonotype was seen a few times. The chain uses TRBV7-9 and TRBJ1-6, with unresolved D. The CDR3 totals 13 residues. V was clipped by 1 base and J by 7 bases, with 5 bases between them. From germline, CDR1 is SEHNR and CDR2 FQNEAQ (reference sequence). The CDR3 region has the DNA TGTGCCAGCAGCTTAGTAGGGAATTCACCCCTCCACTTT. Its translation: CASSLVGNSPLHF. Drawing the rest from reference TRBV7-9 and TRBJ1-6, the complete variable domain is DTGVSQNPRHKITKRGQNVTFRCDPISEHNRLYWYRQTLGQGPEFLTYFQNEAQLEKSRLLSDRFSAERPKGSFSTLEIQRTEQGDSAMYLCASSLVGNSPLHFGNGTRLTVT.

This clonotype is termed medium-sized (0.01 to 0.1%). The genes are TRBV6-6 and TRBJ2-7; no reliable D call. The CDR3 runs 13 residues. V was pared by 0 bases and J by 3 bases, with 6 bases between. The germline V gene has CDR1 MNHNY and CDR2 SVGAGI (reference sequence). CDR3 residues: CASSYSLDYEQYF. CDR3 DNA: TGTGCCAGCAGTTACTCTTTGGACTACGAGCAGTACTTC.

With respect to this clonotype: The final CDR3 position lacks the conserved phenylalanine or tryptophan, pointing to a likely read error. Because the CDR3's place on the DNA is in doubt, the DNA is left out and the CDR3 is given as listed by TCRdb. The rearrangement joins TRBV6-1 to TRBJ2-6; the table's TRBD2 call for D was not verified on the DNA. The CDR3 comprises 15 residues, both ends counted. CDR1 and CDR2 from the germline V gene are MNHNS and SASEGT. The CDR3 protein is CASSETGGSEQFFGA.

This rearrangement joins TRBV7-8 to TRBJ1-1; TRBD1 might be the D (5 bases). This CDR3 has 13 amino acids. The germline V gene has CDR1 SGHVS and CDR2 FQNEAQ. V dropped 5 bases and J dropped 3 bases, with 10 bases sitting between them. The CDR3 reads CASSGGLDTEAFF. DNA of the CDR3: TGTGCCAGCAGCGGGGGGTTGGACACTGAAGCTTTCTTT.

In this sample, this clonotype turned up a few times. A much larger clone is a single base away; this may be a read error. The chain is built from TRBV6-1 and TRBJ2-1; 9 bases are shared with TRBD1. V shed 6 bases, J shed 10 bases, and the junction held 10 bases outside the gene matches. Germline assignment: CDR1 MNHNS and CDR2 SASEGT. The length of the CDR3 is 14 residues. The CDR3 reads CASSSGTGPFEQFF. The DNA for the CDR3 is TGTGCCAGCAGCTCCGGGACAGGGCCTTTCGAGCAGTTCTTC.

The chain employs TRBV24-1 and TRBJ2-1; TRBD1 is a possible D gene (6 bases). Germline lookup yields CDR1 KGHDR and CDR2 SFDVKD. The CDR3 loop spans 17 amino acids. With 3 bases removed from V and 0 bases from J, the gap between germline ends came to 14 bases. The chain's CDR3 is CATSDTTTGSSYNEQFF. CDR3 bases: TGTGCCACCAGTGATACCACTACAGGGAGCTCCTACAATGAGCAGTTCTTC.

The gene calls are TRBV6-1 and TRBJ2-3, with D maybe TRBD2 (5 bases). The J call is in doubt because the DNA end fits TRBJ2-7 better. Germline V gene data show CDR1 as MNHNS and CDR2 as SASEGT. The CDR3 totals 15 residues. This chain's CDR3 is CASSEWRQSLSGQYF. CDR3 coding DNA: TGTGCCAGCAGTGAATGGCGGCAGAGCCTATCGGGACAGTACTTC.

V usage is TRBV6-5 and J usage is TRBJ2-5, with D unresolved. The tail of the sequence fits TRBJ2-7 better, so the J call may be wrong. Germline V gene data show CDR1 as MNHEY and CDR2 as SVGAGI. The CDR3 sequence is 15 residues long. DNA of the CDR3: TGTGCCAGCAGTTACCAACACGGAGAAAGCTACGAGCAGTACTTC. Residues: CASSYQHGESYEQYF.

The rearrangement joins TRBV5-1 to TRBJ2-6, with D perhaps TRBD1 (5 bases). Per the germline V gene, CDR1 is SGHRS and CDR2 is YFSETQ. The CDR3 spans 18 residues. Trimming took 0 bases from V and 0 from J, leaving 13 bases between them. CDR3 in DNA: TGCGCCAGCAGCTTGGTTACAGGCCCCAGCTCTGGGGCCAACGTCCTGACTTTC. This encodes CASSLVTGPSSGANVLTF.

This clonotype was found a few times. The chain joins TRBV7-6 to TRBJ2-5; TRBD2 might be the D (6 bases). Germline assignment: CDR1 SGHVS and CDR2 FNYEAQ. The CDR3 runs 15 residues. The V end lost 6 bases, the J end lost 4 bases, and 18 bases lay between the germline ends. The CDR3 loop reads CASSPTGGGGETQYF. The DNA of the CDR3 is TGTGCCAGCAGTCCCACCGGTGGGGGAGGAGAGACCCAGTACTTC.

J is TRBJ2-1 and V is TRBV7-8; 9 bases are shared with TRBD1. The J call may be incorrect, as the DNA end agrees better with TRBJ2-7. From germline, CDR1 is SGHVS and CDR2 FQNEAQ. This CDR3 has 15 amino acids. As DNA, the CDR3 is TGTGCCAGCAGCTCATCCGGGACAGGGACGTACGAGCAGTACTTC. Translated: CASSSSGTGTYEQYF.

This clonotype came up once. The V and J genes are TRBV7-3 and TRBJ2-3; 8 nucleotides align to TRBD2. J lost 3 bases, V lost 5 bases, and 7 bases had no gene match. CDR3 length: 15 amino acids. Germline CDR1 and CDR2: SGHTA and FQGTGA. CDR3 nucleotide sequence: TGTGCCAGCAGCCTAGGCGGGAGGTCTACAGATACGCAGTATTTT. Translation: CASSLGGRSTDTQYF.

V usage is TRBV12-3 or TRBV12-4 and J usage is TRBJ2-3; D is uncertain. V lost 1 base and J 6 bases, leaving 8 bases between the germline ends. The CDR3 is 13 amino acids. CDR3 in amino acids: CASSLVVSDTQYF. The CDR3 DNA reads TGTGCCAGCAGTTTAGTTGTTAGCGATACGCAGTATTTT.

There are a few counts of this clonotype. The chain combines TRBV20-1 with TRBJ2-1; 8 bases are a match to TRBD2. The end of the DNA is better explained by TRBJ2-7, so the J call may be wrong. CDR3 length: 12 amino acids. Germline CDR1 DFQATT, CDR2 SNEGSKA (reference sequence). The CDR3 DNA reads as TGCAGTGTGAGCGGGAGAACCTACGAGCAGTACTTC. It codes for CSVSGRTYEQYF.

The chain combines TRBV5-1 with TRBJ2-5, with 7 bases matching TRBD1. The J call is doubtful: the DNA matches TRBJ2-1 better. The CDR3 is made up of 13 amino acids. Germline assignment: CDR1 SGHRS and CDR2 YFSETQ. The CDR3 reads CASSLEQGNEQFF. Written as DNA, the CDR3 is TGCGCCAGCAGCTTGGAACAGGGGAATGAGCAGTTCTTC.